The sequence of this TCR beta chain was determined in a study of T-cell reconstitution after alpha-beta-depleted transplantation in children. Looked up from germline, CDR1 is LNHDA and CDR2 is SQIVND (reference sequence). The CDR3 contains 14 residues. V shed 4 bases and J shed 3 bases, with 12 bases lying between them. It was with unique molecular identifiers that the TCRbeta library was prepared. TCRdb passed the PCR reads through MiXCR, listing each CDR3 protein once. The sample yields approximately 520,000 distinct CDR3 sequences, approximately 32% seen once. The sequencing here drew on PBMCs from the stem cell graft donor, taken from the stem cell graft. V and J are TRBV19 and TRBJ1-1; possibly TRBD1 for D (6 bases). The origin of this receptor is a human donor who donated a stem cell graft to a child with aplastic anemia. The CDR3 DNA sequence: TGTGCCAGTAGTACTCAGGGGATCCACACTGAAGCTTTCTTT. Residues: CASSTQGIHTEAFF.